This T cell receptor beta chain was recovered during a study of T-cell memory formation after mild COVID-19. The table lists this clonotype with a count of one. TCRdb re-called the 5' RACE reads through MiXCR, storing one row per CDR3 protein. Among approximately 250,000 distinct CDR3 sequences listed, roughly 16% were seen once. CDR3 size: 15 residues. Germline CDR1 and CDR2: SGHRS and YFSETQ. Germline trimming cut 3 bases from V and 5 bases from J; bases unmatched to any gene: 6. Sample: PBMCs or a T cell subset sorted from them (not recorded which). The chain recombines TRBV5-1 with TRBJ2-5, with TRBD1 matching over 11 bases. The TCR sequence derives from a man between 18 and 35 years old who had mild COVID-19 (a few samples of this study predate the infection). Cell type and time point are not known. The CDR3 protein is CASSSGQGAMETQYF. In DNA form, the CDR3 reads TGCGCCAGCAGCTCCGGACAGGGGGCTATGGAGACCCAGTACTTC.